One sample yielded the 26 T cell receptor beta chains listed below, sequenced in a study of shared clonotypes between healthy human individuals. The repertoire was sequenced with immunoSEQ multiplex PCR; TCRdb's copy has only in-frame clones and lacks some. The table lists about 2.4 million clones, more than 90% of them singletons. The sequenced sample consisted of naive CD4+ T cells sorted from blood. As for subset: CD45RA+ positively selected. The receptors come from a man between 18 and 29 years old in good health.

This rearrangement joins TRBV9 to TRBJ1-3, with 7 bases fitting TRBD1. Germline CDR1 is SGDLS and CDR2 is YYNGEE. The CDR3 extends over 17 amino acids. With 0 bases clipped from V and 0 bases from J, the junction kept 6 bases outside the gene matches. CDR3 residues: CASSVGSGTVSGNTIYF. For the CDR3, the DNA is TGTGCCAGCAGCGTAGGATCAGGGACAGTCTCTGGAAACACCATATATTTT.

This clone was seen once. The gene calls are TRBV6-1 and TRBJ1-2, with a possible D match to TRBD1 (6 bases). The CDR3 loop spans 14 amino acids. V was clipped by 6 bases and J by 5 bases, with 16 bases between them. The germline V gene encodes CDR1 MNHNS and CDR2 SASEGT. Written as DNA, the CDR3 is TGTGCCAGCAGGAATCCGGCGGGGGCGTATGGCTACACCTTC. This encodes CASRNPAGAYGYTF.

The chain is built from TRBV7-9 and TRBJ1-4; D is undetermined. CDR1 is SEHNR, CDR2 FQNEAQ, per germline (reference sequence). V lost 3 bases to trimming and J lost 7 bases, with 3 bases between them. The CDR3 sequence is 11 residues long. CDR3 sequence reads: CASSFTEKLFF. CDR3 in DNA: TGTGCCAGCAGCTTCACTGAAAAACTGTTTTTT.

The chain employs TRBV30 and TRBJ1-2; TRBD1 matches 11 bases. CDR1 is GTSNPN and CDR2 is SVGIG in the germline V gene (reference sequence). V lost 2 bases to trimming and J lost 7 bases; unmatched junction nucleotides: 3. The CDR3 runs 13 residues. CDR3 sequence: CAWSPGTGGGYTF. In nucleotides, the CDR3 is TGTGCCTGGAGTCCCGGGACAGGGGGTGGCTACACCTTC.

Notes on this clone: One junction end does not reproduce the germline sequence, and a read error may be involved. This sequence joins TRBV28 and TRBJ1-2, with a tentative D call TRBD1 (6 bases). The CDR3 is 12 residues long. Germline lookup yields CDR1 MDHEN and CDR2 SYDVKM. The CDR3 nucleotides read TGTGCCAGCAGTTTATCGGGACATTTCTTGGCCTTC. It is translated as CASSLSGHFLAF.

The V gene is TRBV18, the J gene TRBJ1-4; no clear D. The CDR3 totals 15 residues. Germline CDR1 KGHSH, CDR2 LQKENI. V was cut by 0 bases and J by 7 bases, with 12 bases left in between. The CDR3 DNA follows: TGTGCCAGCTCACCACCCGGACTTCCAGGTGAAAAACTGTTTTTT. As protein: CASSPPGLPGEKLFF.

This chain links TRBV19 with TRBJ1-2, with 8 positions matching TRBD1. The CDR3 spans 15 residues. V lost 6 bases and J lost 3; bases outside the gene matches: 9. Germline CDR1 and CDR2: LNHDA and SQIVND (reference sequence). CDR3 DNA sequence: TGTGCCAGTAGCAGTGACAGGGGAGGGGACTATGGCTACACCTTC. This codes for CASSSDRGGDYGYTF. Filled out from reference TRBV19 and TRBJ1-2, the complete variable domain reads DGGITQSPKYLFRKEGQNVTLSCEQNLNHDAMYWYRQDPGQGLRLIYYSQIVNDFQKGDIAEGYSVSREKKESFPLTVTSAQKNPTAFYLCASSSDRGGDYGYTFGSGTRLTVV.

DNA of the CDR3: TGTGCCAGCAGCTTGCAATCGACAGGGGGCGCGGCCAAAAACATTCAGTACTTC. Its translation: CASSLQSTGGAAKNIQYF. The V and J genes are TRBV5-4 and TRBJ2-4; 10 bases are shared with TRBD1. CDR1 is SGHNT, CDR2 YYREEE, per germline (reference sequence). V gave up 1 base and J gave up 1 base; unmatched junction bases: 8. The CDR3 totals 18 residues.

Turning to this clone: Additional DNA sequences in this sample encode the identical CDR3. The chain has TRBV7-2 and TRBJ2-5, with 15 bases lining up with TRBD2. The junction had 3 bases not matched to a gene; V was cut back by 5 bases and J by 5 bases. The CDR3 runs 15 residues. Germline V lookup: CDR1 SGHTA, CDR2 FQGNSA. CDR3 coding DNA: TGTGCCAGCAGCGCCGGACTAGCGGGGGGGGAGACCCAGTACTTC. Amino acid sequence: CASSAGLAGGETQYF.

V and J are TRBV7-6 and TRBJ1-2; no clear D gene. This CDR3 has 13 residues. Deletions cut 5 bases from V and 0 bases from J, with 7 bases between. Germline V gives CDR1 SGHVS, CDR2 FNYEAQ. The CDR3 bases are TGTGCCAGCAGCCTCAGTACTAACTATGGCTACACCTTC. Protein: CASSLSTNYGYTF. Supplemented by reference TRBV7-6 and TRBJ1-2, the full variable domain reads GAGVSQSPRYKVTKRGQDVALRCDPISGHVSLYWYRQALGQGPEFLTYFNYEAQQDKSGLPNDRFSAERPEGSISTLTIQRTEQRDSAMYRCASSLSTNYGYTFGSGTRLTVV.

The rearrangement links TRBV7-2 to TRBJ2-7; D gene uncertain. Trimming stripped 2 bases from V and 3 bases from J, with 8 bases between. The CDR3 covers 13 residues. Germline CDR1 reads SGHTA; CDR2 reads FQGNSA. CDR3: CASSLNRNYEQYF. The CDR3 region has the DNA TGTGCCAGCAGCTTAAACAGAAACTACGAGCAGTACTTC.

The rearrangement joins TRBV9 to TRBJ2-5; possibly TRBD1 or TRBD2 for D (5 bases each). Trimming stripped 4 bases from V and 4 bases from J, with 17 bases between. This CDR3 is 15 amino acids long. Germline V gene lookup returns CDR1 SGDLS and CDR2 YYNGEE. The CDR3 sequence is CASSPAWGPLETQYF. In DNA form, the CDR3 reads TGTGCCAGCAGCCCAGCATGGGGACCTTTAGAGACCCAGTACTTC.

J is TRBJ2-7 and V is TRBV4-3; 12 bases agree with TRBD2. The CDR3 has 15 amino acids. V lost 2 bases and J lost 2; bases outside the gene matches: 1. Germline CDR1 is LGHNA and CDR2 is YSLEER. CDR3 nucleotides: TGCGCCAGCAGCCAAAGGACTAGCGGGACCTACGAGCAGTACTTC. Protein sequence: CASSQRTSGTYEQYF.

J is TRBJ1-6 and V is TRBV5-1, with unresolved D. The CDR3 extends over 17 amino acids. Trimming pared 0 bases from V and 0 bases from J, leaving 10 bases between. Germline V gene sequence: CDR1 SGHRS, CDR2 YFSETQ. The CDR3 loop reads CASSLVGLSSYNSPLHF. For the CDR3, the DNA is TGCGCCAGCAGCTTGGTGGGGTTAAGCTCCTATAATTCACCCCTCCACTTT. Drawing the rest from reference TRBV5-1 and TRBJ1-6, the complete variable domain is KAGVTQTPRYLIKTRGQQVTLSCSPISGHRSVSWYQQTPGQGLQFLFEYFSETQRNKGNFPGRFSGRQFSNSRSEMNVSTLELGDSALYLCASSLVGLSSYNSPLHFGNGTRLTVT.

The chain is built from TRBV25-1 and TRBJ1-1, with D possibly TRBD1 on 5 matching bases. Looked up from germline, CDR1 is MGHDK and CDR2 is SYGVNS. The V end was cut by 2 bases, the J end by 1 base, with 11 bases between. The CDR3 contains 15 residues. The CDR3 DNA sequence: TGTGCCAGCAGTGAACCCGGCAGGGCGAACACTGAAGCTTTCTTT. As protein: CASSEPGRANTEAFF.

V is TRBV6-1 and J is TRBJ2-7, with 8 bases matching TRBD1. The CDR3 length is 15 residues. V was clipped by 2 bases and J by 7 bases; unmatched bases: 10. Germline V gene lookup returns CDR1 MNHNS and CDR2 SASEGT. This CDR3 is CASSEPDRGSVEQYF. The CDR3, as DNA: TGTGCCAGCAGTGAACCAGACAGGGGATCGGTAGAGCAGTACTTC.

This sequence joins TRBV2 and TRBJ1-6; D not resolved. There are 13 residues in the CDR3. Germline-derived CDR1 and CDR2 are SNHLY and FYNNEI. The V end was cut by 4 bases, the J end by 9 bases, with 10 bases between. CDR3 in amino acids: CASSGREGSPLHF. The CDR3 coding sequence is TGTGCCAGCAGTGGGAGGGAAGGTTCACCCCTCCACTTT.

This clone has more than one count but fewer than ten. The chain combines TRBV21-1 with TRBJ1-1; the table's D call of TRBD1 was not tested on the DNA. TRBV21-1 is labeled a pseudogene. The CDR3 extends over 18 amino acids. CDR3 residues: CASSGHRERTSMNTEAFF. The DNA of the CDR3 is TGTGCCAGCAGCGGACACAGGGAAAGGACGTCCATGAACACTGAAGCTTTCTTT.

This sequence joins TRBV28 and TRBJ1-2; perhaps TRBD1 as D (5 bases). This CDR3 has 13 amino acids. Per germline, CDR1 MDHEN and CDR2 SYDVKM. Trimming shortened V by 2 bases and J by 4 bases, and 8 bases separated the two germline ends. CDR3 in DNA: TGTGCCAGCAGTTTACAGGGACTCTATGGCTACACCTTC. Translation: CASSLQGLYGYTF.

The rearrangement links TRBV20-1 to TRBJ2-5; D is unclear. The V and J ends lost 5 bases and 4 bases respectively, with 5 bases between them. The CDR3 loop spans 10 amino acids. From germline, CDR1 is DFQATT and CDR2 SNEGSKA (reference sequence). This chain's CDR3 is CSALTETQYF. The DNA of the CDR3 is TGCAGTGCTTTGACAGAGACCCAGTACTTC.

CDR3 coding DNA: TGTGCCAGCAGCCCCGGGACATCGGGGGGCTATGGCTACACCTTC. Translated: CASSPGTSGGYGYTF. The rearrangement joins TRBV7-2 to TRBJ1-2, with a possible D match to TRBD1 (6 bases). The CDR3 extends over 15 amino acids. Trimming pared 5 bases from V and 4 bases from J, leaving 17 bases between. Germline assignment: CDR1 SGHTA and CDR2 FQGNSA.

The chain recombines TRBV7-3 with TRBJ1-5; D gene unclear. The germline CDR1 and CDR2 sequences are SGHTA and FQGTGA. V lost 1 base to trimming and J lost 2 bases, with 3 bases between them. The CDR3 totals 13 residues. The CDR3 DNA sequence: TGTGCCAGCAGCTTAAGTGGCAATCAGCCCCAGCATTTT. Its protein product is CASSLSGNQPQHF.

This clone came up once. The rearrangement links TRBV27 to TRBJ2-7, with TRBD2 as a possible D gene (5 bases). The V and J ends lost 6 bases and 2 bases respectively, with 14 bases between them. In germline, CDR1 is MNHEY, CDR2 SMNVEV (reference sequence). The CDR3 spans 14 residues. CDR3 protein: CASSRDWGTYEQYF. CDR3 DNA: TGTGCCAGCAGCCGGGATTGGGGAACCTACGAGCAGTACTTC.

This clone was found once. The chain recombines TRBV19 with TRBJ1-5; D is ambiguous. V was trimmed by 1 base and J by 5 bases, leaving 9 bases between them. This CDR3 comprises 14 residues. Germline CDR1 LNHDA, CDR2 SQIVND (reference sequence). The DNA of the CDR3 is TGTGCCAGTAGTATAGGGAGGGAAGATCAGCCCCAGCATTTT. Its translation: CASSIGREDQPQHF.

The chain employs TRBV15 and TRBJ2-3; 7 bases are a match to TRBD2. CDR3 size: 19 residues. CDR1 LNHNV and CDR2 YYDKDF come from the germline V gene (reference sequence). V lost 0 bases to trimming and J lost 0 bases; unmatched junction nucleotides: 12. This CDR3 is CATSRDVKSGGGSTDTQYF. CDR3 DNA: TGTGCCACCAGCAGAGATGTGAAAAGTGGCGGGGGTAGCACAGATACGCAGTATTTT.

The chain couples TRBV5-5 to TRBJ2-7, with D tentatively TRBD1 or TRBD2 (5 bases each). The CDR3 has 14 residues. V gave up 4 bases and J gave up 0 bases, with 11 bases separating them. Per germline, CDR1 SGHKS and CDR2 YYEKEE (reference sequence). Here the CDR3 DNA reads TGTGCCAGCAGCCATGTGGGGGACTCCTACGAGCAGTACTTC. It is translated as CASSHVGDSYEQYF.